The 25 T cell receptor beta chains below all came from one sample that was sequenced in a study of blood T cell repertoires in COVID-19. The protocol was immunoSEQ multiplex PCR, while the TCRdb copy is restricted to in-frame clones and leaves out a portion. The repertoire holds some 300,000 clones, with roughly nine tenths as singletons. The sample taken for sequencing was peripheral blood. The receptors come from a woman younger than 45 with COVID-19, enrolled during active disease.

V and J are TRBV2 and TRBJ2-7; D may be TRBD1 (6 bases). The CDR3 is 13 residues long. Germline values: CDR1 SNHLY, CDR2 FYNNEI. Between the trimmed V and J ends, which lost 8 bases and 4 bases, there was a span of 15 bases. CDR3 amino acids: CASETGYEYEQYF. CDR3 in DNA: TGTGCCAGCGAAACAGGGTACGAGTACGAGCAGTACTTC.

The rearrangement links TRBV19 to TRBJ1-1; D not resolved. The CDR3 consists of 14 residues. Germline CDR1 and CDR2: LNHDA and SQIVND (reference sequence). Trimming pared 7 bases from V and 5 bases from J, leaving 17 bases between. CDR3 DNA: TGTGCCAGTAAGTTCGTCGGGATTAGGACTGAAGCTTTCTTT. This gives the protein CASKFVGIRTEAFF.

CDR3 residues: CASSRDMNQPQHF. The CDR3 DNA reads TGTGCCAGCAGCCGGGACATGAATCAGCCCCAGCATTTT. The genes are TRBV7-9 and TRBJ1-5, with a tentative D call TRBD1 (6 bases). V shed 5 bases and J shed 4 bases, with 9 bases lying between them. The length of the CDR3 is 13 residues. CDR1 and CDR2 (germline): SEHNR, FQNEAQ (reference sequence).

The rearrangement uses TRBV6-5 and TRBJ1-5; D gene ambiguous. CDR1 is MNHEY, CDR2 SVGAGI, per germline. V dropped 8 bases and J dropped 2 bases, with 7 bases sitting between them. This CDR3 region has 12 residues. The CDR3 DNA follows: TGTGCCAGCGCAACGGGCAATCAGCCCCAGCATTTT. Translated, it gives CASATGNQPQHF.

The V and J genes are TRBV10-2 and TRBJ2-3; the D is unclear. The V gene lost 2 bases and the J gene lost 0 bases, with 6 bases spanning the gap. CDR3 length: 14 amino acids. Germline CDR1 is WSHSY and CDR2 is SAAADI. CDR3 in amino acids: CASSENQSTDTQYF. CDR3 bases: TGCGCCAGCAGTGAGAACCAGAGCACAGATACGCAGTATTTT.

The chain carries TRBV28 and TRBJ1-5; possible D gene TRBD1, 6 bases. The V end was cut by 6 bases, the J end by 2 bases, with 20 bases between. Looked up from germline, CDR1 is MDHEN and CDR2 is SYDVKM. The CDR3 contains 17 residues. The CDR3, as DNA: TGTGCCAGCAGACTCCTAAGCGGGGGCCTGGGCAATCAGCCCCAGCATTTT. As protein: CASRLLSGGLGNQPQHF. Using reference TRBV28 and TRBJ1-5 for the parts outside the CDR3, the full variable domain is DVKVTQSSRYLVKRTGEKVFLECVQDMDHENMFWYRQDPGLGLRLIYFSYDVKMKEKGDIPEGYSVSREKKERFSLILESASTNQTSMYLCASRLLSGGLGNQPQHFGDGTRLSIL.

The chain couples TRBV7-9 to TRBJ2-1, with 8 bases aligning to TRBD2. V gave up 2 bases and J gave up 8 bases; unmatched junction bases: 5. This CDR3 has 14 amino acids. The V gene's germline CDR1 is SEHNR and CDR2 FQNEAQ (reference sequence). The CDR3 DNA reads as TGTGCCAGCAGCTTAAGCGGGGGTCCCCATGAGCAGTTCTTC. This sequence encodes CASSLSGGPHEQFF.

The rearrangement links TRBV4-3 to TRBJ1-2; TRBD1 is a possible D gene (5 bases). Germline CDR1 reads LGHNA; CDR2 reads YSLEER. V was clipped by 0 bases and J by 7 bases, with 9 bases between them. This CDR3 comprises 13 residues. The CDR3 DNA reads as TGCGCCAGCAGCCAAGACAGGGTTGGTGGCTACACCTTC. Amino acid sequence: CASSQDRVGGYTF.

The chain links TRBV5-1 to TRBJ1-1; tentative D call: TRBD1 (5 bases). This CDR3 has 15 residues. CDR1 SGHRS and CDR2 YFSETQ come from the germline V gene. The V end was cut by 4 bases, the J end by 4 bases, with 17 bases between. Here the CDR3 reads CASSPGGRVGTEAFF. CDR3 DNA: TGCGCCAGCAGCCCCGGGGGGAGGGTGGGCACTGAAGCTTTCTTT.

This chain uses TRBV7-8 with TRBJ1-5; 9 positions agree with TRBD1. The germline V gene has CDR1 SGHVS and CDR2 FQNEAQ. Germline trimming cut 6 bases from V and 6 bases from J; bases unmatched to any gene: 6. The CDR3 is 14 residues long. The CDR3 DNA reads as TGTGCCAGCAGTCAGGACAGGGGTTCTCAGCCCCAGCATTTT. This sequence encodes CASSQDRGSQPQHF.

The genes are TRBV2 and TRBJ2-3, with unresolved D. The CDR3 is 13 residues long. CDR1 is SNHLY, CDR2 FYNNEI, per germline. Between the trimmed V and J ends, which lost 7 bases and 5 bases, there was a span of 13 bases. CDR3 DNA: TGTGCCAGCATGCCAGCCTCGGGAGATACGCAGTATTTT. It encodes CASMPASGDTQYF. Supplemented by reference TRBV2 and TRBJ2-3, the full variable domain reads EPEVTQTPSHQVTQMGQEVILRCVPISNHLYFYWYRQILGQKVEFLVSFYNNEISEKSEIFDDQFSVERPDGSNFTLKIRSTKLEDSAMYFCASMPASGDTQYFGPGTRLTVL.

This sequence joins TRBV6-6 and TRBJ1-2; TRBD1 agrees at 7 bases. CDR3 size: 16 residues. Per germline, CDR1 MNHNY and CDR2 SVGAGI (reference sequence). Losses at the gene ends were 5 bases for V and 4 bases for J; bases not matched to a gene: 13. In DNA form, the CDR3 reads TGTGCCAGCAGTCCTCACGACCAGACAGGGACCTATGGCTACACCTTC. It encodes CASSPHDQTGTYGYTF.

This clone has a single count. The chain recombines TRBV19 with TRBJ1-5; 9 positions agree with TRBD1. The germline gives CDR1 LNHDA, CDR2 SQIVND (reference sequence). The CDR3 has 16 amino acids. V was clipped by 1 base and J by 7 bases; unmatched bases: 8. CDR3 loop: CASSIGRGQGRQPQHF. CDR3 DNA sequence: TGTGCCAGTAGTATAGGGCGGGGACAGGGTCGGCAGCCCCAGCATTTT.

This chain links TRBV27 with TRBJ1-6; D gene unclear. The CDR3 loop spans 15 amino acids. The germline V gene encodes CDR1 MNHEY and CDR2 SMNVEV (reference sequence). V was pared by 2 bases and J by 7 bases, with 12 bases between. CDR3 residues: CASSLAREYNSPLHF. The CDR3 region has the DNA TGTGCCAGCAGTTTAGCGAGGGAATACAATTCACCCCTCCACTTT.

J is TRBJ2-7 and V is TRBV5-1; 7 bases align to TRBD1. J was trimmed by 2 bases and V by 6 bases; bases with no gene match: 11. The CDR3 runs to 15 residues. Germline V CDR1 and CDR2: SGHRS, YFSETQ. The CDR3 DNA follows: TGCGCCAGCACACTAGGGGACAGCCCTCCCTACGAGCAGTACTTC. This codes for CASTLGDSPPYEQYF.

The genes are TRBV7-2 and TRBJ1-2; 9 bases line up with TRBD1. CDR1 is SGHTA, CDR2 FQGNSA, per germline. This CDR3 has 13 residues. After removal of 1 base from V and 8 bases from J, the junction contained 2 bases not matched to a gene. The CDR3 DNA reads TGTGCCAGCAGCTTAGATGGACAGGGGGGCTACACCTTC. It translates to CASSLDGQGGYTF. The variable domain in full, with the rest retrieved from reference TRBV7-2 and TRBJ1-2, is GAGVSQSPSNKVTEKGKDVELRCDPISGHTALYWYRQSLGQGLEFLIYFQGNSAPDKSGLPSDRFSAERTGGSVSTLTIQRTQQEDSAVYLCASSLDGQGGYTFGSGTRLTVV.

The sample holds one count of this clone. The rearrangement links TRBV5-4 to TRBJ2-3; 12 bases are shared with TRBD2. The CDR3 spans 18 residues. Losses at the gene ends were 5 bases for V and 3 bases for J; bases not matched to a gene: 13. Germline CDR1 reads SGHNT; CDR2 reads YYREEE (reference sequence). The DNA for the CDR3 is TGTGCCAGCAGGCCCGTCACTAGCGGGGGGTTTAGTACAGATACGCAGTATTTT. This gives the protein CASRPVTSGGFSTDTQYF.

The gene calls are TRBV27 and TRBJ1-2; tentatively, D is TRBD1 (6 bases). CDR1 is MNHEY, CDR2 SMNVEV, per germline (reference sequence). Trimming removed 4 bases from V and 2 bases from J, with 14 bases in between. This CDR3 contains 15 residues. CDR3 coding DNA: TGTGCCAGCAGTTGGGGTAACACAGGGAACTATGGCTACACCTTC. This sequence encodes CASSWGNTGNYGYTF.

The V gene is TRBV3-1 (or the pseudogene TRBV3-2), the J gene TRBJ1-1, with D perhaps TRBD1 (5 bases). This CDR3 spans 16 amino acids. Germline loops: CDR1 LGHDT, CDR2 YNNKEL (reference sequence). Trimming left V 0 bases short and J 4 bases short, with 15 bases between. DNA of the CDR3: TGTGCCAGCAGCCAAGAAGGATCAGGGTGGGCCACTGAAGCTTTCTTT. The encoded protein is CASSQEGSGWATEAFF.

The rearrangement uses TRBV27 and TRBJ1-2; 7 bases align to TRBD1. CDR3 size: 14 residues. Germline V gene data show CDR1 as MNHEY and CDR2 as SMNVEV (reference sequence). V shed 5 bases and J 2 bases; nucleotides not matched to a gene: 5. CDR3 sequence (DNA): TGTGCCAGCAGTCCAGGGGGACAGAACTATGGCTACACCTTC. Translating it yields CASSPGGQNYGYTF.

The chain is built from TRBV7-2 and TRBJ2-2; 10 bases are a match to TRBD1. CDR1 SGHTA and CDR2 FQGNSA come from the germline V gene. The CDR3 is 14 amino acids. J gave up 5 bases and V 5 bases, and 2 bases lay outside the gene matches. CDR3 in amino acids: CASSRDRGTGELFF. Written as DNA, the CDR3 is TGTGCCAGCAGCCGGGACAGGGGAACCGGGGAGCTGTTTTTT. The variable domain in full, with the rest retrieved from reference TRBV7-2 and TRBJ2-2, is GAGVSQSPSNKVTEKGKDVELRCDPISGHTALYWYRQSLGQGLEFLIYFQGNSAPDKSGLPSDRFSAERTGGSVSTLTIQRTQQEDSAVYLCASSRDRGTGELFFGEGSRLTVL.

The chain combines TRBV3-1 (or the pseudogene TRBV3-2) with TRBJ2-5; 10 nucleotides line up with TRBD1. The CDR3 totals 14 residues. CDR1 is LGHDT and CDR2 is YNNKEL in the germline V gene (reference sequence). V was clipped by 5 bases and J by 5 bases; unmatched bases: 5. CDR3 loop: CASSNRTGGETQYF. The CDR3 nucleotides are TGTGCCAGCAGCAACCGGACAGGGGGGGAGACCCAGTACTTC.

This clone is a singleton in its sample. This chain joins TRBV19 and TRBJ2-7, with TRBD2 matching 8 bases. The CDR3 contains 13 residues. Germline V gene sequence: CDR1 LNHDA, CDR2 SQIVND (reference sequence). Trimming at V came to 4 bases and at J to 3 bases, leaving 2 bases not matched to a gene. CDR3 nucleotide sequence: TGTGCCAGTAGTACAACTAGCGGCTACGAGCAGTACTTC. Translating it yields CASSTTSGYEQYF.

The count of this clone is one. This chain uses TRBV11-3 with TRBJ2-2, with a tentative D call TRBD2 (6 bases). The CDR3 covers 15 residues. With 1 base removed from V and 3 bases from J, the gap between germline ends came to 9 bases. Per the germline V gene, CDR1 is SGHNT and CDR2 is YENEEA. The CDR3 is CASSLGGDHTGELFF. The CDR3 DNA follows: TGTGCCAGCAGCTTAGGGGGGGACCACACCGGGGAGCTGTTTTTT.

The chain recombines TRBV4-2 with TRBJ1-2; D gene ambiguous. The CDR3 runs 15 residues. The germline V gene encodes CDR1 LGHNA and CDR2 YNFKEQ. The V end lost 4 bases, the J end lost 4 bases, and 16 bases lay between the germline ends. The CDR3 spells CASSLLGVGFYGYTF. CDR3 in DNA: TGTGCCAGCAGCCTCCTCGGGGTGGGGTTCTATGGCTACACCTTC.